A single sample gave rise to the 3 T cell receptor beta chains below, sequenced in a study of cytomegalovirus exposure and HLA in healthy donors. Both 60 Vbeta primers and 13 Jbeta primers went into the PCR. Libraries were prepared by immunoSEQ multiplex PCR; TCRdb keeps only in-frame clonotypes and omits some of them. Of some 100,000 clones listed, 84% are singletons. Sequences were obtained from PBMCs. The receptors were gathered from a young woman in good health and CMV-seronegative.

The chain is built from TRBV18 and TRBJ2-6, with D unresolved. The germline V and J ends were trimmed by 6 bases and 0 bases, with 12 bases remaining between them. The germline V gene encodes CDR1 KGHSH and CDR2 LQKENI. The CDR3 length is 16 residues. The CDR3: CASSRQSISGANVLTF. CDR3 sequence (DNA): TGTGCCAGCTCCCGCCAGTCGATCTCTGGGGCCAACGTCCTGACTTTC.

This clone was found once. V usage is TRBV6-6 and J usage is TRBJ2-2, with a tentative D call TRBD2 (7 bases). This CDR3 comprises 16 residues. CDR1 and CDR2 from the germline V gene are MNHNY and SVGAGI (reference sequence). V was cut by 8 bases and J by 0 bases, with 16 bases left in between. CDR3 loop: CASLLRGTSNTGELFF. CDR3 DNA: TGTGCCAGCTTATTGCGGGGGACATCGAACACCGGGGAGCTGTTTTTT.

The V gene is TRBV7-9, the J gene TRBJ2-5, with 8 bases identical to TRBD2. The CDR3 is 17 amino acids. Trimming at V came to 5 bases and at J to 4 bases, leaving 15 bases not matched to a gene. From germline, CDR1 is SEHNR and CDR2 FQNEAQ (reference sequence). The CDR3 nucleotides read TGTGCCAGCAGCCACGCGGGGATAGCGGGGTTCCGAGAGACCCAGTACTTC. This encodes CASSHAGIAGFRETQYF.